This T cell receptor (beta chain) was found in a study of regulatory T cells in long-lasting Graves disease. Study results and limitations: Persistent Graves' patients showed a TCR diversity that was lower than that of newly diagnosed ones.

Library construction for TCR beta used iRepertoire HTBI primers and Arm-PCR of CDR3 regions. TCRdb called the multiplex PCR reads again in MiXCR, with one record for every CDR3 protein. The sample lists approximately 500,000 distinct CDR3 sequences, 20% to 25% occurring once. This clonotype was seen a few times. Its antigen is not identified. The ends were cut back, 0 bases at V and 7 bases at J, with 9 bases in the middle. The germline CDR1 and CDR2 sequences are LGHDT and YNNKEL (reference sequence). The CDR3 is 13 amino acids. Indicated time point: persistent/refractory GD, antithyroid drugs over 5 years with positive TRAb. PBMC-derived RNA was used for the TCR library.

The sequences come from peripheral blood mononuclear cells (PBMCs), collected when the disease was refractory, from a patient treated with antithyroid drugs. The source is a female donor with Graves disease. This chain connects TRBV3-1 to TRBJ1-1, with unresolved D. This CDR3 is CASSQEGLGEAFF. The CDR3 DNA reads TGTGCCAGCAGCCAAGAAGGGCTGGGTGAAGCTTTCTTT.